The 13 T cell receptor beta chains below were found in one sample sequenced in a study of Ad26.COV2.S vaccination and SARS-CoV-2 variants. Data came from immunoSEQ multiplex PCR; TCRdb stores just in-frame clones and leaves some out. This table has hundreds of thousands of clones, less than 90% appearing once. Documented treatment: around 19 received Ad26.COV2.S at low or high dose, single or two shots; roughly five received placebo; per-sample allocation not given. At day 63 after the first vaccine or placebo injection, samples were drawn. The sequencing here drew on peripheral blood, taken in a trial of Ad26.COV2.S vaccine versus placebo. The receptor source for this set is a person aged 18-65 years who received the Ad26.COV2.S COVID-19 vaccine or a placebo.

V and J are TRBV10-3 and TRBJ1-5; 9 bases map to TRBD1. With V trimmed by 0 bases and J by 4 bases, 1 base remained unmatched. The CDR3 length is 15 residues. The germline gives CDR1 ENHRY, CDR2 SYGVKD. CDR3 sequence reads: CAISESGQGNQPQHF. CDR3 sequence (DNA): TGTGCCATCAGTGAGTCAGGACAGGGGAATCAGCCCCAGCATTTT.

The J gene is TRBJ1-2, the V gene TRBV19, with no clear D. Germline V gene sequence: CDR1 LNHDA, CDR2 SQIVND (reference sequence). The CDR3 runs 13 residues. Trimming shortened V by 0 bases and J by 4 bases, and 6 bases separated the two germline ends. The CDR3 spells CASSIEGSYGYTF. The CDR3 nucleotides are TGTGCCAGTAGTATAGAGGGGAGCTATGGCTACACCTTC.

CDR3 protein: CASSDRDRALGKLFF. For the CDR3, the DNA is TGTGCCAGCAGCGACCGGGACAGGGCTCTTGGAAAACTGTTTTTT. This sequence joins TRBV6-5 and TRBJ1-4; TRBD1 agrees at 9 bases. Germline V gene lookup returns CDR1 MNHEY and CDR2 SVGAGI. The CDR3 runs to 15 residues. V gave up 6 bases and J gave up 10 bases; unmatched junction bases: 12.

The gene calls are TRBV28 and TRBJ1-1, with D possibly matching TRBD1 (5 bases). Germline CDR1 reads MDHEN; CDR2 reads SYDVKM. The CDR3 contains 13 residues. Trimming left V 8 bases short and J 1 base short, with 11 bases between. CDR3 in amino acids: CASLGPTNTEAFF. Here the CDR3 DNA reads TGTGCCAGCTTGGGACCGACGAACACTGAAGCTTTCTTT.

The chain employs TRBV7-9 and TRBJ2-7, with TRBD1 matching 7 bases. J lost 0 bases, V lost 5 bases, and 4 bases had no gene match. The CDR3 is 14 residues long. Germline V lookup: CDR1 SEHNR, CDR2 FQNEAQ (reference sequence). The CDR3 DNA follows: TGTGCCAGCAGCCACGACAGGGACTCCTACGAGCAGTACTTC. It translates to CASSHDRDSYEQYF.

This chain uses TRBV7-9 with TRBJ2-1; D call uncertain. Germline V gene sequence: CDR1 SEHNR, CDR2 FQNEAQ (reference sequence). There are 12 residues in the CDR3. V gave up 7 bases and J gave up 5 bases, with 9 bases separating them. The CDR3 nucleotides are TGTGCCAGCACGCCTTGGGACAATGAGCAGTTCTTC. Protein: CASTPWDNEQFF.

This chain links TRBV7-2 with TRBJ2-1, with 8 bases matching TRBD2. The V gene end was trimmed by 0 bases and the J gene end by 9 bases; junction bases not matched to a gene: 10. The CDR3 is made up of 16 amino acids. Germline V gene data show CDR1 as SGHTA and CDR2 as FQGNSA. This CDR3 is CASSLASGRAPFEQFF. The CDR3 coding sequence is TGTGCCAGCAGCTTAGCGTCCGGGAGGGCCCCGTTTGAGCAGTTCTTC.

The chain employs TRBV7-2 and TRBJ2-3, with 8 bases fitting TRBD1. Trimming took 2 bases from V and 8 from J; bases not matched to a gene: 3. Germline-derived CDR1 and CDR2 are SGHTA and FQGNSA. There are 13 residues in the CDR3. CDR3 bases: TGTGCCAGCAGCTTAAACGACAGGGGTACGCAGTATTTT. It encodes CASSLNDRGTQYF.

The rearrangement uses TRBV2 and TRBJ1-2; tentatively, D is TRBD1 (5 bases). CDR1 and CDR2 from the germline V gene are SNHLY and FYNNEI. The CDR3 consists of 14 residues. Trimming took off 3 bases at V and 8 bases at J, with 16 bases between the two ends. This chain's CDR3 is CASSDRDLGGGYTF. DNA for the CDR3: TGTGCCAGCAGTGATCGGGACCTTGGAGGGGGCTACACCTTC.

The V call is TRBV27, the J call TRBJ2-7; 7 bases are shared with TRBD2. Germline V CDR1 and CDR2: MNHEY, SMNVEV (reference sequence). The CDR3 length is 14 residues. With V trimmed by 7 bases and J by 4 bases, 10 bases remained unmatched. CDR3 nucleotide sequence: TGTGCCAGCAAGAACAAACTAGCGACATACGAGCAGTACTTC. Translating it yields CASKNKLATYEQYF.

The genes are TRBV7-3 and TRBJ2-7, with D perhaps TRBD2 (5 bases). The V and J ends lost 6 bases and 2 bases respectively, with 11 bases between them. The CDR3 spans 13 residues. Germline V gives CDR1 SGHTA, CDR2 FQGTGA. The CDR3 loop is CASSSLGAYEQYF. CDR3 DNA: TGTGCCAGCAGTTCGCTCGGGGCCTACGAGCAGTACTTC.

The V call is TRBV7-3, the J call TRBJ2-2; TRBD2 is a possible D gene (5 bases). Looked up from germline, CDR1 is SGHTA and CDR2 is FQGTGA. The ends were cut back, 2 bases at V and 0 bases at J, with 25 bases in the middle. The CDR3 totals 21 residues. The CDR3 DNA reads TGTGCCAGCAGCTTAGTGGCACCACGGACTCTACCCTTCGCGAACACCGGGGAGCTGTTTTTT. It codes for CASSLVAPRTLPFANTGELFF. Combining the CDR3 with reference TRBV7-3 and TRBJ2-2 gives the whole variable domain GAGVSQTPSNKVTEKGKYVELRCDPISGHTALYWYRQSLGQGPEFLIYFQGTGAADDSGLPNDRFFAVRPEGSVSTLKIQRTERGDSAVYLCASSLVAPRTLPFANTGELFFGEGSRLTVL.

The chain is built from TRBV3-1 (or the pseudogene TRBV3-2) and TRBJ2-5; TRBD2 matches 12 bases. Germline V CDR1 and CDR2: LGHDT, YNNKEL (reference sequence). This CDR3 contains 17 residues. Trimming removed 0 bases from V and 2 bases from J; junction bases left unmatched: 4. In DNA form, the CDR3 reads TGTGCCAGCAGCCAAGATACGACTAGCGGGGGACAAGAGACCCAGTACTTC. Translating gives CASSQDTTSGGQETQYF.